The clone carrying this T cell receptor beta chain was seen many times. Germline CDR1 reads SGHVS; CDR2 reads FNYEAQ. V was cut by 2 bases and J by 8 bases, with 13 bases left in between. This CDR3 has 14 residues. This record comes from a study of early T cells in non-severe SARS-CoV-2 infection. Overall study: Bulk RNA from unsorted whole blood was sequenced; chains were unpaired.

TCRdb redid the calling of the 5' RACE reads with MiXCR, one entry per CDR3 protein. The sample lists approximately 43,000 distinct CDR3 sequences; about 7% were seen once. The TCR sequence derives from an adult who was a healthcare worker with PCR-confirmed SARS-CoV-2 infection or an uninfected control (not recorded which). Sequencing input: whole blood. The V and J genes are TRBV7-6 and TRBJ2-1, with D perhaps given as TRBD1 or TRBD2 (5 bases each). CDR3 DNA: TGTGCCAGCAGCTTATTGAGGGGCGACGATGAGCAGTTCTTC. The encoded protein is CASSLLRGDDEQFF.